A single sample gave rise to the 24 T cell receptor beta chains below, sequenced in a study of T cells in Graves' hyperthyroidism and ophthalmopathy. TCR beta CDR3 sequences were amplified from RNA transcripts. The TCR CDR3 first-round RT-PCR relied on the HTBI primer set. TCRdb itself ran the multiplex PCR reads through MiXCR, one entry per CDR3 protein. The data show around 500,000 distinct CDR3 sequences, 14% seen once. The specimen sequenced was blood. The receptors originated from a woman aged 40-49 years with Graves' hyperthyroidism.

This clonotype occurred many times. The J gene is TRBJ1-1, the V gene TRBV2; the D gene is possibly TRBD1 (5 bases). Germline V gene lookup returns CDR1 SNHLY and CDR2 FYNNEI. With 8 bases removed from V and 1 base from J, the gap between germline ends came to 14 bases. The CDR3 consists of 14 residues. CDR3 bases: TGTGCCAGCTCTCCCCAGCAGGGGAACACTGAAGCTTTCTTT. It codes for CASSPQQGNTEAFF.

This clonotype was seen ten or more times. The CDR3 nucleotides are TGTGCCAGCCTTGGAACGGAAGGCGACGAGCAGTACTTC. This translates into CASLGTEGDEQYF. The genes are TRBV2 and TRBJ2-7, with D hard to call. The V gene's germline CDR1 is SNHLY and CDR2 FYNNEI. V lost 8 bases, J lost 5 bases, and 16 bases lay in between. This CDR3 has 13 amino acids.

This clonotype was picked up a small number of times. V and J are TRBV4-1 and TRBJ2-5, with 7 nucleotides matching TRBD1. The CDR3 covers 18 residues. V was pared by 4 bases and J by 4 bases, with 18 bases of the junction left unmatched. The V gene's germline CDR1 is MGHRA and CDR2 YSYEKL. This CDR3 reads CASSLRDSLGGGGETQYF. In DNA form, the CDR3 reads TGCGCCAGCAGCCTCCGGGACAGTCTGGGCGGCGGCGGAGAGACCCAGTACTTC.

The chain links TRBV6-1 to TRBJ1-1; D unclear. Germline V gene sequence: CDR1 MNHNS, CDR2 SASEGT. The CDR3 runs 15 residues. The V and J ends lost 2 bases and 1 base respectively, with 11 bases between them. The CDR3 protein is CASSESPFSNTEAFF. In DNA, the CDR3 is TGTGCCAGCAGTGAATCGCCTTTTTCGAACACTGAAGCTTTCTTT.

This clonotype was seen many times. CDR3 region: CASSQLWGRSTDTQYF. The CDR3 DNA is TGTGCCAGCAGCCAACTGTGGGGGCGTAGCACAGATACGCAGTATTTT. The genes are TRBV3-1 and TRBJ2-3; maybe TRBD1 (6 bases). CDR3 length: 16 amino acids. Germline CDR1 is LGHDT and CDR2 is YNNKEL (reference sequence). The V gene lost 2 bases and the J gene lost 0 bases, with 12 bases spanning the gap.

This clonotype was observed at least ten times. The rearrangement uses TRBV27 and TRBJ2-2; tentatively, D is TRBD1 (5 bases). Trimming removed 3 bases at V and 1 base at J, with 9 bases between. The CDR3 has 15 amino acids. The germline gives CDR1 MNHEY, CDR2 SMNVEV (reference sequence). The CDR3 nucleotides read TGTGCCAGCAGTTTCCTCGACAGGAACACCGGGGAGCTGTTTTTT. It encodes CASSFLDRNTGELFF.

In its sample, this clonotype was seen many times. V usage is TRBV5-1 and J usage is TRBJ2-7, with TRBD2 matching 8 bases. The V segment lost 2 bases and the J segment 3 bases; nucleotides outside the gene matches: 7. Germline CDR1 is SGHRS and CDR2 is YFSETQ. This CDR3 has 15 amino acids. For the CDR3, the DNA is TGCGCCAGCAGCTTTTTCCCGCGGGAGGACTACGAGCAGTACTTC. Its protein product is CASSFFPREDYEQYF.

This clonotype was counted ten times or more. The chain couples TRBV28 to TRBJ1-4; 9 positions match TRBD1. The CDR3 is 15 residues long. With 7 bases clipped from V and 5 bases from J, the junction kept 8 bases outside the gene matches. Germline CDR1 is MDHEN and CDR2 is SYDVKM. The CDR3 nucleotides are TGTGCCAGCACCTATCCCGGGACAGGGAATGAAAAACTGTTTTTT. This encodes CASTYPGTGNEKLFF. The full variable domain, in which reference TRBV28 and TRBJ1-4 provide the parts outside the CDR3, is DVKVTQSSRYLVKRTGEKVFLECVQDMDHENMFWYRQDPGLGLRLIYFSYDVKMKEKGDIPEGYSVSREKKERFSLILESASTNQTSMYLCASTYPGTGNEKLFFGSGTQLSVL.

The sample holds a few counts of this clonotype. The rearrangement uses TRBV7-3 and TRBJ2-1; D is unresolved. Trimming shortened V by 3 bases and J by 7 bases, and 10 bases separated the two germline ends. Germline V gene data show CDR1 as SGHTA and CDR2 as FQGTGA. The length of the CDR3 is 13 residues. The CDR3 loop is CASSFPDSNEQFF. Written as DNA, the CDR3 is TGTGCCAGCAGCTTCCCCGACTCTAATGAGCAGTTCTTC. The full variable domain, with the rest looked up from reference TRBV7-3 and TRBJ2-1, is GAGVSQTPSNKVTEKGKYVELRCDPISGHTALYWYRQSLGQGPEFLIYFQGTGAADDSGLPNDRFFAVRPEGSVSTLKIQRTERGDSAVYLCASSFPDSNEQFFGPGTRLTVL.

The CDR3 sequence: CSVPGRPPLVRYNEQFF. Written as DNA, the CDR3 is TGCAGCGTTCCGGGGCGGCCTCCACTAGTTCGCTACAATGAGCAGTTCTTC. The chain couples TRBV29-1 to TRBJ2-1; either TRBD1 or TRBD2 may supply D (5 bases each). The V gene's germline CDR1 is SQVTM and CDR2 ANQGSEA. CDR3 size: 17 residues. V was cut by 5 bases and J by 3 bases, with 23 bases left in between.

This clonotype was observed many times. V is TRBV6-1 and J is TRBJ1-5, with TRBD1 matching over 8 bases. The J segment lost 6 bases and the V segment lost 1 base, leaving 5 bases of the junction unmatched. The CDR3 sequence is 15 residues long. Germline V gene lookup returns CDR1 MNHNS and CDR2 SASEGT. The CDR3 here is CASSEVGRGPQPQHF. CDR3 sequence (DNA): TGTGCCAGCAGTGAAGTTGGCAGGGGGCCTCAGCCCCAGCATTTT.

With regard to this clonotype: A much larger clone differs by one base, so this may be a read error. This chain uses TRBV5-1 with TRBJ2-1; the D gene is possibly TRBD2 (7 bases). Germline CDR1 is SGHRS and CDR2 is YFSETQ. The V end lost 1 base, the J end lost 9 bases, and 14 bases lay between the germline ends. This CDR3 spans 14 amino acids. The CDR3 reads CASSLIRGAAEQFF. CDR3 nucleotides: TGCGCCAGCAGCTTGATTCGGGGGGCCGCTGAGCAGTTCTTC.

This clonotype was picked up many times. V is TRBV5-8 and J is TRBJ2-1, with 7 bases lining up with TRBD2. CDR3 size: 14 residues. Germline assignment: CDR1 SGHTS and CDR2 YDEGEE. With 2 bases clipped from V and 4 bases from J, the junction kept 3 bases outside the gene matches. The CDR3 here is CASSFTSAYNEQFF. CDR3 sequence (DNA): TGTGCCAGCAGCTTCACTAGCGCTTACAATGAGCAGTTCTTC.

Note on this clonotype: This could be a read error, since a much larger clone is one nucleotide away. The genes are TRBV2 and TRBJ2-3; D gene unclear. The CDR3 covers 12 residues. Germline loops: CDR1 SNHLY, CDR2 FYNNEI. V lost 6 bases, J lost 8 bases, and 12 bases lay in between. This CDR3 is CASRELGVTQYF. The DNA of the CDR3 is TGTGCCAGCAGGGAACTTGGGGTTACGCAGTATTTT. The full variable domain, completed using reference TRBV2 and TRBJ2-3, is EPEVTQTPSHQVTQMGQEVILRCVPISNHLYFYWYRQILGQKVEFLVSFYNNEISEKSEIFDDQFSVERPDGSNFTLKIRSTKLEDSAMYFCASRELGVTQYFGPGTRLTVL.

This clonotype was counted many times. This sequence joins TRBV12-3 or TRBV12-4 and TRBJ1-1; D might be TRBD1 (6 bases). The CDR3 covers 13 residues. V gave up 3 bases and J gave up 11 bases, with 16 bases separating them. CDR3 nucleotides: TGTGCCAGCAGTTTTAATATAGGGACAATGGCTTTCTTT. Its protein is CASSFNIGTMAFF.

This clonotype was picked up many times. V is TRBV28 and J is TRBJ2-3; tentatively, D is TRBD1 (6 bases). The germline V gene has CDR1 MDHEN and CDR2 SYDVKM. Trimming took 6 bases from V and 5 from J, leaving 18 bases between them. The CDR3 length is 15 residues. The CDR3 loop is CASREDHARGDTQYF. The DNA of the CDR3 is TGTGCCAGCAGGGAGGACCACGCCAGGGGAGATACGCAGTATTTT.

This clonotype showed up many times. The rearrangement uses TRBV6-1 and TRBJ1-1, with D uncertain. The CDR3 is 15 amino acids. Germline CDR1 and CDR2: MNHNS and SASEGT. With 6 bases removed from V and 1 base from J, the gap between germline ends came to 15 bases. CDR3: CASSPLGNRNTEAFF. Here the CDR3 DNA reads TGTGCCAGCAGCCCTTTAGGTAATCGGAACACTGAAGCTTTCTTT.

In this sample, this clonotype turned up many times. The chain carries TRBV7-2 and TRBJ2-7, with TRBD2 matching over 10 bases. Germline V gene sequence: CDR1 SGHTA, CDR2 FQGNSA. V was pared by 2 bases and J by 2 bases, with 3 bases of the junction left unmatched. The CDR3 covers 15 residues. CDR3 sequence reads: CASSLTSGVAYEQYF. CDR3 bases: TGTGCCAGCAGCTTAACTAGCGGGGTTGCCTACGAGCAGTACTTC.

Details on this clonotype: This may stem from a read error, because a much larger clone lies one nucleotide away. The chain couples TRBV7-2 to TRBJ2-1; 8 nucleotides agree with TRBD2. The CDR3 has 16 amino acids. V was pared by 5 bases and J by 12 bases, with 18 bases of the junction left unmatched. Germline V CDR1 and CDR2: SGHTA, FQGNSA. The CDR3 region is CASSPEVLAGSGVQFF. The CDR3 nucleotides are TGTGCCAGCAGCCCGGAGGTGTTAGCGGGATCTGGGGTGCAGTTCTTC.

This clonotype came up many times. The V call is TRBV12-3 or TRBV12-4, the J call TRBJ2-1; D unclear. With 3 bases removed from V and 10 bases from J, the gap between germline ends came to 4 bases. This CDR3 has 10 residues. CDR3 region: CASSFGEQFF. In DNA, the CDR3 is TGTGCCAGCAGTTTTGGGGAGCAGTTCTTC.

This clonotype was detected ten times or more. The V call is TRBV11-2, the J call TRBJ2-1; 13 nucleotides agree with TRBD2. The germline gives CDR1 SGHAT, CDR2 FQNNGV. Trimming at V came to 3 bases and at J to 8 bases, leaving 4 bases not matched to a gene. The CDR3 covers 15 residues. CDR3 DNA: TGTGCCAGCAGCTTTTCACTAGCGGGAGGGTATGAGCAGTTCTTC. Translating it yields CASSFSLAGGYEQFF.

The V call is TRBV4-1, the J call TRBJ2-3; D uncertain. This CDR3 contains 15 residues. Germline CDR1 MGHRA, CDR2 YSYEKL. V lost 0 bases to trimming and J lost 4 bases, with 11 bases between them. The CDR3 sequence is CASSQETSESDTQYF. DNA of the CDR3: TGCGCCAGCAGCCAAGAAACAAGCGAGTCAGATACGCAGTATTTT.

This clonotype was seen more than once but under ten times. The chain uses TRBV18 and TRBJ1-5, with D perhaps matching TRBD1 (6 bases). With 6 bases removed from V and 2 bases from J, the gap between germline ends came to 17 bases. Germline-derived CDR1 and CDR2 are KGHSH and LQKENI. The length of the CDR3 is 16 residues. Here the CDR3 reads CASSLGGGRGNQPQHF. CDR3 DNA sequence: TGTGCCAGCTCCCTCGGCGGGGGGCGAGGCAATCAGCCCCAGCATTTT. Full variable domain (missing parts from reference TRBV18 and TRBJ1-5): NAGVMQNPRHLVRRRGQEARLRCSPMKGHSHVYWYRQLPEEGLKFMVYLQKENIIDESGMPKERFSAEFPKEGPSILRIQQVVRGDSAAYFCASSLGGGRGNQPQHFGDGTRLSIL.

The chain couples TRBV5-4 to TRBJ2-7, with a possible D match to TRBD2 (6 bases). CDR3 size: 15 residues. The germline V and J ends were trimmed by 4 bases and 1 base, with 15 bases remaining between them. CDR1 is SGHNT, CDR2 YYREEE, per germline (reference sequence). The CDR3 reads CASSPRDGGSYEQYF. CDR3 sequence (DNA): TGTGCCAGCAGCCCCCGGGACGGAGGGTCCTACGAGCAGTACTTC.